This TCR beta chain was documented in a study of cytomegalovirus exposure and HLA in healthy donors. Findings and caveats of the study: In a later analysis, 16,951 TCR beta sequences were associated with HLA alleles at 0.05 false discovery rate. Donors were assumed by presence/absence analyses to have roughly uniform sequencing depth.

It was with 60 Vbeta and 13 Jbeta primers that the PCR ran. This table comes from immunoSEQ multiplex PCR, and its TCRdb copy is limited to in-frame clones, with some not included. The data contain roughly 180,000 clones, roughly 83% of them singletons. CDR1 is SGHRS, CDR2 YFSETQ, per germline. The CDR3 sequence is 14 residues long. J lost 4 bases, V lost 5 bases, and 6 bases had no gene match. Note on this clone: Its specificity is not known.

The sequencing sample was made of PBMCs. The receptor was derived from a boy between 2 and 10 years old in good health and CMV-seronegative. This chain connects TRBV5-1 to TRBJ2-3; 8 bases are shared with TRBD1. The CDR3 here is CASSSDRGADTQYF. Written as DNA, the CDR3 is TGCGCCAGCAGTTCCGACAGGGGCGCAGATACGCAGTATTTT.